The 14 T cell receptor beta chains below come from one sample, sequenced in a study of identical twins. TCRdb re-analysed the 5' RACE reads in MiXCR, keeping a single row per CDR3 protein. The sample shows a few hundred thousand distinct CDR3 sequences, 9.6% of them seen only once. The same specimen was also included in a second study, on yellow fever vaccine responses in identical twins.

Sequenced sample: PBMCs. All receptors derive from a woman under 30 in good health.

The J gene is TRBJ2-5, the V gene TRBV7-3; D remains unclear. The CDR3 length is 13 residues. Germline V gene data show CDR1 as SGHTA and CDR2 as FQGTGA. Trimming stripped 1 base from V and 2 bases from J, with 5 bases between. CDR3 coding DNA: TGTGCCAGCAGCTTAATTGTACAAGAGACCCAGTACTTC. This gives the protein CASSLIVQETQYF.

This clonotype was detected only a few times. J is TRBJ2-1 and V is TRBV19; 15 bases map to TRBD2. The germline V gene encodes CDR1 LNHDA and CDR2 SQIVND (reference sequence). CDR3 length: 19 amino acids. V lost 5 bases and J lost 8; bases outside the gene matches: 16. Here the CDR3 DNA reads TGTGCCAGTAGTCCTAGGGTCCTGGGACTAGCGGGAGGCCGTGATGAGCAGTTCTTC. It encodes CASSPRVLGLAGGRDEQFF.

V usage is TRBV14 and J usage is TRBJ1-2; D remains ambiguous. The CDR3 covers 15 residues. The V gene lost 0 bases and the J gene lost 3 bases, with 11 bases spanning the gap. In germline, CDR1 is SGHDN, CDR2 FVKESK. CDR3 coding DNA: TGTGCCAGCAGCCAAGATAAGGGCAGGCACTATGGCTACACCTTC. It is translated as CASSQDKGRHYGYTF.

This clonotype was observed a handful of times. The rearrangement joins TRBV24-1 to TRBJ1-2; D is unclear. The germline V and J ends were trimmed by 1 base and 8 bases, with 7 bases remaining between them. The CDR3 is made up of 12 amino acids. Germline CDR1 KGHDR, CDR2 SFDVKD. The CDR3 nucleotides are TGTGCCACCAGTGATTTTGGGGAAGGCTACACCTTC. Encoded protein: CATSDFGEGYTF.

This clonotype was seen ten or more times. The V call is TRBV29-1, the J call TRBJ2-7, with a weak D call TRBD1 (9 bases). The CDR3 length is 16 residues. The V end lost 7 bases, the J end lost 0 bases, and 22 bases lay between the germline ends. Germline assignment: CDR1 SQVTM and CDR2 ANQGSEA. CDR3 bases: TGCAGCGCCTGGGGCGGACAGGGGACTAGCTCCTACGAGCAGTACTTC. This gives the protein CSAWGGQGTSSYEQYF.

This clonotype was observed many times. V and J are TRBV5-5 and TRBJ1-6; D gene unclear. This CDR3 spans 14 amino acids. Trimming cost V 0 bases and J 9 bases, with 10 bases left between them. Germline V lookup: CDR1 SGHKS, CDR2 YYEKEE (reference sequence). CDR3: CASSLGGSRSPLHF. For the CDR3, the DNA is TGTGCCAGCAGCTTGGGCGGGTCCCGTTCACCCCTCCACTTT.

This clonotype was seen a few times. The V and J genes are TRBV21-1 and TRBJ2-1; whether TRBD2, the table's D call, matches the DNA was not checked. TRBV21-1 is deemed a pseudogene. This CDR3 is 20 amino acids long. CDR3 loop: CASSKDSLEPAAKSYNEQFF. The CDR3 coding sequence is TGTGCCAGCAGCAAAGATTCCCTAGAACCAGCGGCAAAGTCCTACAATGAGCAGTTCTTC.

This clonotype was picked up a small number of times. The CDR3 DNA is TGTGCCAGCAGCCGATCGGGGACTAGGGAATACAATGAGCAGTTCTTC. It encodes CASSRSGTREYNEQFF. V gene TRBV7-2 combines with J gene TRBJ2-1; 8 nucleotides agree with TRBD2. Trimming cost V 5 bases and J 4 bases; bases outside gene matches: 10. This CDR3 contains 16 residues. Looked up from germline, CDR1 is SGHTA and CDR2 is FQGNSA.

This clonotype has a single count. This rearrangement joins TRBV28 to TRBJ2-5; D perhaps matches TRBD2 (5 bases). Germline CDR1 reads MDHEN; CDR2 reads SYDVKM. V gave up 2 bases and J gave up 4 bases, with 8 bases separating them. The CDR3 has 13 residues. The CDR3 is CASSLIGGETQYF. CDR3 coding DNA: TGTGCCAGCAGTTTAATTGGAGGAGAGACCCAGTACTTC. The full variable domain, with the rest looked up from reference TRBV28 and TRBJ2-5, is DVKVTQSSRYLVKRTGEKVFLECVQDMDHENMFWYRQDPGLGLRLIYFSYDVKMKEKGDIPEGYSVSREKKERFSLILESASTNQTSMYLCASSLIGGETQYFGPGTRLLVL.

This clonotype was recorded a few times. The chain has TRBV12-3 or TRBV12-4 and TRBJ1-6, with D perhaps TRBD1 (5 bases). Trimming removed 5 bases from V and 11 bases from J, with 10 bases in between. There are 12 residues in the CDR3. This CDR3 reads CASSRGLTPLHF. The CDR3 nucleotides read TGTGCCAGCAGTCGGGGGTTGACACCCCTCCACTTT.

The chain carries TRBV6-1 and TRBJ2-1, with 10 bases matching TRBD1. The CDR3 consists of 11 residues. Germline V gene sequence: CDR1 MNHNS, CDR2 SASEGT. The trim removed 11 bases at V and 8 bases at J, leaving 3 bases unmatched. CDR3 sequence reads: CAGDRGHEQFF. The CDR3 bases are TGTGCCGGGGACAGGGGCCATGAGCAGTTCTTC.

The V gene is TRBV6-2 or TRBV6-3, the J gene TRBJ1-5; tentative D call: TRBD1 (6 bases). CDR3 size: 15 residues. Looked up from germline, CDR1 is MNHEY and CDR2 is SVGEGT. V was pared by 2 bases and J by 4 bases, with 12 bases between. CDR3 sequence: CASSYGGQGNQPQHF. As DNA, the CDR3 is TGTGCCAGCAGTTACGGGGGGCAAGGGAATCAGCCCCAGCATTTT.

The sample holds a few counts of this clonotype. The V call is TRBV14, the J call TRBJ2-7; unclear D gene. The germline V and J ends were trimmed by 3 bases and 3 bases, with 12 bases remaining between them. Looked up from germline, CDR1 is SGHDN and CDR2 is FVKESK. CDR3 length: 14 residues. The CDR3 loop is CASSHGPRNYEQYF. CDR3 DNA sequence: TGTGCCAGCAGCCACGGGCCGAGGAACTACGAGCAGTACTTC.

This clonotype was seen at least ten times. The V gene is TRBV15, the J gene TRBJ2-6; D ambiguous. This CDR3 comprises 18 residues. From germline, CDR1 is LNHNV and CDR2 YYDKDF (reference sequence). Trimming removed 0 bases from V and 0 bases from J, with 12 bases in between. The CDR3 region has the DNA TGTGCCACCAGCAGAGATGCAGACGGATACTCTGGGGCCAACGTCCTGACTTTC. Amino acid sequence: CATSRDADGYSGANVLTF.